These T cell receptor beta chains were read from a single sample in a study of blood T cell repertoires in COVID-19. TCRdb's table, derived via immunoSEQ multiplex PCR, lists solely in-frame clones and lacks some. Of 150,000 to 200,000 clones listed, more than 75% are singletons. The sequenced sample consisted of PBMCs or T cells enriched from blood (not recorded which). The receptors here all came from a man in his forties or fifties who had recovered from COVID-19. CDR3s include the opening cysteine and the closing phenylalanine or tryptophan.

j_call v_call cdr3_aa
TRBJ2-7 TRBV10-3 CAISEPAGWNEQYF
TRBJ2-1 TRBV11-2 CASSSWRGSSYNEQFF
TRBJ2-1 TRBV27 CASRVTSGGSYNEQFF
TRBJ1-1 TRBV2 CASSVGTGLMNTEAFF
TRBJ2-7 TRBV7-6 CASSPIVGRGTYEQYF
TRBJ2-1 TRBV19 CASSPSLYNEQFF
TRBJ2-7 TRBV24-1 CATSGVPLQYF
TRBJ2-7 TRBV29-1 CSVELGGEGYEQYF
TRBJ2-3 TRBV11-2 CASSLGWGGASTDTQYF
TRBJ1-1 TRBV7-2 CASSSTGGMNTEAFF
TRBJ1-2 TRBV4-1 CASSQESDIRGYTF
TRBJ1-3 TRBV9 CASSAQGVYGNTIYF
TRBJ2-5 TRBV7-3 CASSSQIQETQYF
TRBJ1-2 TRBV5-8 CASTQDGGGAHYGYTF
TRBJ1-6 TRBV5-1 CASSFKTGTESPLHF
TRBJ2-5 TRBV5-4 CASSRGLEREETQYF
TRBJ2-2 TRBV10-3 CATEQNANTGELFF
TRBJ2-5 TRBV7-9 CASSLARGSGGTQYF
TRBJ1-5 TRBV19 CASSIIGVRNQPQHF
TRBJ1-2 TRBV7-2 CASSQGTGFVDYTF
TRBJ1-1 TRBV7-6 CASSPQGARTEAFF
TRBJ1-2 TRBV3-1/TRBV3-2 CASSQGNRRTEGYTF
TRBJ1-4 TRBV3-1/TRBV3-2 CASSIRTGGNEKLFF